This entry lists 23 T cell receptor beta chains sequenced from one sample in a study of Graves' ophthalmopathy and Graves' hyperthyroidism (dated by TCRdb to the late 2010s). Sequencing took place on an Illumina HiSeq 2000. For repertoire sequencing, the TCR beta CDR3 regions were amplified from RNA transcripts. HTBI primers and the Qiagen OneStep RT-PCR kit were used in a first-round RT-PCR, which was followed by a second-round multiplex PCR, size selection and purification. TCRdb took the public reads, trimmed them with fastp at Q25, ran MiXCR for clone calling and kept in-frame beta chains. Rows merge per CDR3 protein into single entries with the most common DNA and genes. In all, the sample holds about 700,000 distinct CDR3 sequences, and roughly 41% of those were seen once. 44% of the sample rests with the top ten. Sequencing was performed on peripheral blood. The receptors were sampled from an adult man with Graves' ophthalmopathy.

This CDR3 reads CASSEGRGPNEQYF. The DNA for the CDR3 is TGTGCCAGCAGTGAAGGCAGGGGGCCCAACGAGCAGTACTTC. This rearrangement joins TRBV2 to TRBJ2-7, with TRBD1 matching 8 bases. V lost 1 base to trimming and J lost 5 bases; unmatched junction nucleotides: 4. The CDR3 covers 14 residues. The V gene's germline CDR1 is SNHLY and CDR2 FYNNEI.

The chain joins TRBV12-3 or TRBV12-4 to TRBJ2-5; TRBD1 agrees at 9 bases. The CDR3 is made up of 13 amino acids. V was pared by 4 bases and J by 10 bases, with 7 bases of the junction left unmatched. The CDR3 bases are TGTGCCAGCAGTTATCTGACAGGGGGGGACCAGTACTTC. This gives the protein CASSYLTGGDQYF.

A single count supports this clonotype. V and J are TRBV14 and TRBJ2-6; a weak D match, TRBD2 (6 bases). Germline CDR1 is SGHDN and CDR2 is FVKESK. This CDR3 is 17 amino acids long. V was pared by 1 base and J by 2 bases, with 12 bases between. This CDR3 is CASSQGGGVPGANVLTF. CDR3 nucleotide sequence: TGTGCCAGCAGCCAAGGAGGAGGGGTGCCTGGGGCCAACGTCCTGACTTTC.

In its sample, this clonotype was seen a few times. The chain couples TRBV5-4 to TRBJ2-5; D is possibly TRBD1 (6 bases). The CDR3 runs 15 residues. Trimming took off 3 bases at V and 2 bases at J, with 14 bases between the two ends. Germline V gives CDR1 SGHNT, CDR2 YYREEE (reference sequence). CDR3 DNA: TGTGCCAGCAGCTCGTCAGGGGCCTTACAAGAGACCCAGTACTTC. Protein product: CASSSSGALQETQYF.

This sequence joins TRBV7-9 and TRBJ1-3; TRBD1 might be the D (6 bases). V was pared by 5 bases and J by 0 bases, with 11 bases between. Looked up from germline, CDR1 is SEHNR and CDR2 is FQNEAQ (reference sequence). The CDR3 runs to 15 residues. The CDR3 protein is CASSAGTLSGNTIYF. The CDR3 region has the DNA TGTGCCAGCAGCGCTGGGACACTCTCTGGAAACACCATATATTTT.

The chain carries TRBV19 and TRBJ2-3, with D possibly TRBD1 on 5 matching bases. Germline CDR1 reads LNHDA; CDR2 reads SQIVND (reference sequence). Between the trimmed V and J ends, which lost 1 base and 5 bases, there was a span of 13 bases. The CDR3 covers 15 residues. CDR3: CASSIVAGFGDTQYF. The DNA of the CDR3 is TGTGCCAGTAGTATAGTTGCAGGGTTTGGAGATACGCAGTATTTT.

This chain joins TRBV10-3 and TRBJ2-6; possibly TRBD1 for D (5 bases). The V gene's germline CDR1 is ENHRY and CDR2 SYGVKD. The germline V and J ends were trimmed by 7 bases and 3 bases, with 19 bases remaining between them. The CDR3 covers 17 residues. The CDR3 DNA is TGTGCCATCACTCCAGGGTGGGGTGCGTTTGGGGCCAACGTCCTGACTTTC. Translation: CAITPGWGAFGANVLTF.

Many counts were recorded for this clonotype. The chain employs TRBV7-6 and TRBJ1-1, with 8 bases lining up with TRBD1. The CDR3 sequence is 13 residues long. CDR1 SGHVS and CDR2 FNYEAQ come from the germline V gene. With 3 bases clipped from V and 7 bases from J, the junction kept 4 bases outside the gene matches. The CDR3 nucleotides read TGTGCCAGCAGCTTTGAACAGGGGGATGAAGCTTTCTTT. This codes for CASSFEQGDEAFF.

V is TRBV7-2 and J is TRBJ1-5; 7 bases align to TRBD1. Germline values: CDR1 SGHTA, CDR2 FQGNSA. This CDR3 spans 13 amino acids. V dropped 5 bases and J dropped 5; count of bases not matched to a gene: 3. The CDR3 sequence: CASSQQGHQPQHF. CDR3 DNA: TGTGCCAGCAGCCAACAGGGGCATCAGCCCCAGCATTTT.

The chain couples TRBV7-6 to TRBJ2-5, with D unclear. The V end lost 5 bases, the J end lost 5 bases, and 12 bases lay between the germline ends. Germline V gene data show CDR1 as SGHVS and CDR2 as FNYEAQ. There are 13 residues in the CDR3. The CDR3 region is CASSLRLSETQYF. The CDR3 region has the DNA TGTGCCAGCAGCCTACGTTTATCGGAGACCCAGTACTTC.

In this sample, this clonotype turned up many times. The chain uses TRBV29-1 and TRBJ1-4; perhaps TRBD1 as D (5 bases). The CDR3 runs to 11 residues. CDR1 and CDR2 from the germline V gene are SQVTM and ANQGSEA. V gave up 5 bases and J gave up 7 bases, with 8 bases separating them. CDR3 region: CSVSRAEKLFF. Here the CDR3 DNA reads TGCAGCGTTAGCAGGGCTGAAAAACTGTTTTTT.

CDR3 coding DNA: TGTGCCAGCAGCTTAACAGTCTTAGAGACCCAGTACTTC. Protein sequence: CASSLTVLETQYF. V is TRBV7-3 and J is TRBJ2-5, with unresolved D. From germline, CDR1 is SGHTA and CDR2 FQGTGA. The CDR3 is made up of 13 amino acids. With 0 bases removed from V and 4 bases from J, the gap between germline ends came to 6 bases. Full variable domain (rest looked up from reference TRBV7-3 and TRBJ2-5): GAGVSQTPSNKVTEKGKYVELRCDPISGHTALYWYRQSLGQGPEFLIYFQGTGAADDSGLPNDRFFAVRPEGSVSTLKIQRTERGDSAVYLCASSLTVLETQYFGPGTRLLVL.

The V and J genes are TRBV10-3 and TRBJ2-3; TRBD2 is a possible D gene (5 bases). The CDR3 runs to 14 residues. Trimming pared 3 bases from V and 0 bases from J, leaving 7 bases between. Per the germline V gene, CDR1 is ENHRY and CDR2 is SYGVKD. CDR3 in amino acids: CAISESGSTDTQYF. In DNA form, the CDR3 reads TGTGCCATCAGTGAATCGGGGAGCACAGATACGCAGTATTTT.

The chain has TRBV7-2 and TRBJ2-5; 8 positions match TRBD1. Germline values: CDR1 SGHTA, CDR2 FQGNSA. The V segment lost 2 bases and the J segment 11 bases; nucleotides outside the gene matches: 13. The CDR3 is made up of 15 amino acids. The CDR3 nucleotides read TGTGCCAGCAGCTTACACATGACAGGGGCAGATACGCAGTACTTC. This codes for CASSLHMTGADTQYF.

The chain recombines TRBV7-9 with TRBJ2-7, with D perhaps matching TRBD1 (7 bases). Germline lookup yields CDR1 SEHNR and CDR2 FQNEAQ (reference sequence). The ends were cut back, 3 bases at V and 3 bases at J, with 15 bases in the middle. The CDR3 has 15 residues. DNA of the CDR3: TGTGCCAGCAGCTTCGCCGGGACAGCGGGCTACGAGCAGTACTTC. It is translated as CASSFAGTAGYEQYF.

This clonotype has at least ten counts. The chain couples TRBV15 to TRBJ1-4; D is ambiguous. The CDR3 consists of 16 residues. In germline, CDR1 is LNHNV, CDR2 YYDKDF (reference sequence). Trimming removed 3 bases from V and 8 bases from J, with 19 bases in between. Here the CDR3 reads CATSRDRVGSWEKLFF. DNA for the CDR3: TGTGCCACCAGCAGGGACCGTGTTGGGTCGTGGGAAAAACTGTTTTTT.

This sequence joins TRBV29-1 and TRBJ2-5; 12 bases are a match to TRBD1. Losses at the gene ends were 4 bases for V and 5 bases for J; bases not matched to a gene: 8. The CDR3 is made up of 15 amino acids. CDR1 and CDR2 from the germline V gene are SQVTM and ANQGSEA. The CDR3 DNA sequence: TGCAGCGTTGCGGGACAGGGGGCCGTGGGGGAGACCCAGTACTTC. It is translated as CSVAGQGAVGETQYF.

The rearrangement links TRBV9 to TRBJ1-1; D is possibly TRBD1 (5 bases). CDR1 and CDR2 (germline): SGDLS, YYNGEE. The CDR3 covers 15 residues. Trimming took off 0 bases at V and 1 base at J, with 10 bases between the two ends. The CDR3 protein is CASSVGGGPNTEAFF. The CDR3 bases are TGTGCCAGCAGCGTAGGCGGGGGACCGAACACTGAAGCTTTCTTT.

As to this clonotype: Mismatch with germline at one junction end may stem from a read error. The chain couples TRBV24-1 to TRBJ1-2; D remains ambiguous. The germline gives CDR1 KGHDR, CDR2 SFDVKD. This CDR3 is built from 14 residues. The CDR3 spells CATSDLDTSYGYTF. The DNA for the CDR3 is TGTGCCACCAGTGATTTGGACACCAGCTATGGTTACACCTTC.

A remark on this clonotype: A read error may explain this, as a much larger clone is one base away. This chain joins TRBV10-3 and TRBJ1-1; D call uncertain. From germline, CDR1 is ENHRY and CDR2 SYGVKD. V was clipped by 6 bases and J by 2 bases, with 13 bases between them. The CDR3 totals 14 residues. The DNA of the CDR3 is TGTGCCATCAGGACCCGAGAGCAAAACACTGAAGCTTTCTTT. It encodes CAIRTREQNTEAFF.

In regard to this clonotype: Germline is not matched at one junction end, which may reflect a read error. The gene calls are TRBV7-9 and TRBJ2-3, with TRBD1 identical over 9 bases. This CDR3 spans 18 amino acids. CDR1 is SEHNR and CDR2 is FQNEAQ in the germline V gene (reference sequence). The CDR3 nucleotides are TGTGCCAGCAGCCTGATCCGCGGGACAGGGTTGATCACAGATGCGCAGTATTTT. Its translation is CASSLIRGTGLITDAQYF.

There are a few counts of this clonotype. The rearrangement joins TRBV6-5 to TRBJ2-7; TRBD1 matches 7 bases. The length of the CDR3 is 13 residues. J gave up 4 bases and V 10 bases, and 10 bases lay outside the gene matches. The germline CDR1 and CDR2 sequences are MNHEY and SVGAGI. CDR3 DNA sequence: TGTGCCACCCGGGACAGCCTAATTTACGAGCAGTACTTC. Translating it yields CATRDSLIYEQYF.

A word on this clonotype: Germline is not matched at one junction end, which may reflect a read error. J is TRBJ1-5 and V is TRBV10-3; no definite D call. The germline CDR1 and CDR2 sequences are ENHRY and SYGVKD. The CDR3 consists of 17 residues. CDR3 bases: TGTGCCAGCAGTTCCCCCTCGACGGGGTATAGCAATCAGCCCCAGCATTTT. It yields the protein CASSSPSTGYSNQPQHF.